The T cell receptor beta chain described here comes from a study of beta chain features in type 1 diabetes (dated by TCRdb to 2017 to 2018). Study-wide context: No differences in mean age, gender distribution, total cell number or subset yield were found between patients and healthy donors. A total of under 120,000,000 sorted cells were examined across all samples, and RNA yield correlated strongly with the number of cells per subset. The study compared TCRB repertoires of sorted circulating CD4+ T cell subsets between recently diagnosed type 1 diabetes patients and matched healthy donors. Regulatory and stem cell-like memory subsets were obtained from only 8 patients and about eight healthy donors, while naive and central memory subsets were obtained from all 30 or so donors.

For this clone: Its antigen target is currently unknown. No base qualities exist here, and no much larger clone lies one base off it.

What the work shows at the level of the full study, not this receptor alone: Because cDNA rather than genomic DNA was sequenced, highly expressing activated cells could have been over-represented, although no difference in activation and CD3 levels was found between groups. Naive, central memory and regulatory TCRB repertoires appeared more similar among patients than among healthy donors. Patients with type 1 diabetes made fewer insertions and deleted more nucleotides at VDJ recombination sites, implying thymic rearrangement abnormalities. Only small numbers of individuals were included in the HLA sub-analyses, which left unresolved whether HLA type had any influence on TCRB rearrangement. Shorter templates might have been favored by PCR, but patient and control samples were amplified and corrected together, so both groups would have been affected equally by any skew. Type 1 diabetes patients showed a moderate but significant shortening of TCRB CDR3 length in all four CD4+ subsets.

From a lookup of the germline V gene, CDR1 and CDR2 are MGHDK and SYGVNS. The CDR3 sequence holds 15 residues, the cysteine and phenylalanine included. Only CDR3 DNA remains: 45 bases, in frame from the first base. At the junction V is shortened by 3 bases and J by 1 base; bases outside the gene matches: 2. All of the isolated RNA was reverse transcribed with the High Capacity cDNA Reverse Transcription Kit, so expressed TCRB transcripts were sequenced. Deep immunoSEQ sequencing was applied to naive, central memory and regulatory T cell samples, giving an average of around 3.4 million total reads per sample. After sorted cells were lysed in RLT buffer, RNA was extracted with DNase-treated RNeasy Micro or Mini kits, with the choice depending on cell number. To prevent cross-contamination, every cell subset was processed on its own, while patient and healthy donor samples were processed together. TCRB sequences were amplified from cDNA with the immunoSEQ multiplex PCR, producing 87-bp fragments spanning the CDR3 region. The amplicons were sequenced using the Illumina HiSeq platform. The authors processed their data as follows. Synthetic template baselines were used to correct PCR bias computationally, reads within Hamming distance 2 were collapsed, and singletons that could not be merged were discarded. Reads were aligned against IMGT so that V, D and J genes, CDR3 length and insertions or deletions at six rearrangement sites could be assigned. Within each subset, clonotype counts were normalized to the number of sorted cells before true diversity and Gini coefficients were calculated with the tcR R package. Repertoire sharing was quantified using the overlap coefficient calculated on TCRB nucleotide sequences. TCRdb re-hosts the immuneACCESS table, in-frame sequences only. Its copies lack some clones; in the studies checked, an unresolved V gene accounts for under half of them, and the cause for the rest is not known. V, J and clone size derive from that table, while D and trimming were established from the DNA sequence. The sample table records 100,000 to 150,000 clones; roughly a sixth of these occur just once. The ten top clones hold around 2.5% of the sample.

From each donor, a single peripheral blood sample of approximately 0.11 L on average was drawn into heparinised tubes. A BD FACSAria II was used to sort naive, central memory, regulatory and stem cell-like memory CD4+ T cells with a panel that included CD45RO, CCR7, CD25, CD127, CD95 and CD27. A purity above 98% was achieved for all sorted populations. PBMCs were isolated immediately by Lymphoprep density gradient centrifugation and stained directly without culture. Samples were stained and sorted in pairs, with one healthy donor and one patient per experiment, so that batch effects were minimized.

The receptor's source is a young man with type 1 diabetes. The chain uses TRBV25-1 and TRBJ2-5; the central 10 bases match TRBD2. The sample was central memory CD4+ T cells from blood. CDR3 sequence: CASSEASGGQETQYF. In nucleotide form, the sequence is TGTGCCAGCAGTGAGGCTAGCGGGGGCCAAGAGACCCAGTACTTC.